These T cell receptor beta chains were read from a single sample in a study of blood T cell repertoires in COVID-19. Using immunoSEQ multiplex PCR, the repertoire was profiled, and TCRdb retains in-frame clones only, with some absent. The data contain under 350,000 clones, roughly 85% of them singletons. Sequenced: peripheral blood. The receptors derive from a human donor in a cohort sampled during active COVID-19. The CDR3 runs from the conserved cysteine through the conserved F or W. A D gene is named only where the DNA matches it firmly. Some rows mark clone size as missing; the rest say once, few, many or name a class of expanded clone.

cdr3_nt	cdr3_aa	clone_size	j_call	d_call	v_call
TGTGCCAGCAACACCCTACAGGGGCATTTGTACGAGCAGTACTTC	CASNTLQGHLYEQYF	-	TRBJ2-7	TRBD1	TRBV27
TGTGCCAGCAATCCCAGCGGGGGGCGGACAGATACGCAGTATTTT	CASNPSGGRTDTQYF	-	TRBJ2-3	TRBD2	TRBV6-5
TGTGCCAGCAGCTTAAACGGTAGAAACACCGGGGAGCTGTTTTTT	CASSLNGRNTGELFF	-	TRBJ2-2	-	TRBV7-3
TGTGCCAGCAGTGGGTCACCAACAGGGGGCATTATGAACACTGAAGCTTTCTTT	CASSGSPTGGIMNTEAFF	once	TRBJ1-1	TRBD1	TRBV6-1
TGTGCCAGTTGTTGGCAGGGGCCTCCTAATGAAAAACTGTTTTTT	CASCWQGPPNEKLFF	-	TRBJ1-4	-	TRBV2
TGTGCCTGGGACTATACGCTTTATGAGCAGTTCTTC	CAWDYTLYEQFF	-	TRBJ2-1	-	TRBV30
TGTGCCAGCAGCTTAGATTGGCAAGCCTACGAGCAGTACTTC	CASSLDWQAYEQYF	few	TRBJ2-7	-	TRBV7-2
TGTGCCAGCAGCCACCGGGACAGTAATCAGCCCCAGCATTTT	CASSHRDSNQPQHF	-	TRBJ1-5	TRBD1	TRBV7-2
TGCGCCAGCAGCTTGTCGGGGTATGAAGCTTTCTTT	CASSLSGYEAFF	-	TRBJ1-1	-	TRBV5-1
TGTGCCAGCAGCCAACAGGGGAATGTTGGAAACACCATATATTTT	CASSQQGNVGNTIYF	-	TRBJ1-3	TRBD1	TRBV6-5
TGTGCCACCGCTAGGGGAAATAGCAATCAGCCCCAGCATTTT	CATARGNSNQPQHF	-	TRBJ1-5	-	TRBV24-1
TGTGCCAGCAGTGCTGTGGAGGGTTTCTGGGCTGAAGCTTTCTTT	CASSAVEGFWAEAFF	-	TRBJ1-1	-	TRBV2
TGTGCCAGCAGCTTAGGACAGGGGTATTACGAGCAGTACTTC	CASSLGQGYYEQYF	-	TRBJ2-7	TRBD1	TRBV7-9
TGTGCCAGCAGCGCGAATGAAAAACTGTTTTTT	CASSANEKLFF	-	TRBJ1-4	-	TRBV6-5
TGTGCCAGCAGTTTAGGGGGCCACTACGAGCAGTACTTC	CASSLGGHYEQYF	-	TRBJ2-7	-	TRBV27
TGTGCCACCAGTGATCCAGGGTATGGCTATGGCTACACCTTC	CATSDPGYGYGYTF	once	TRBJ1-2	-	TRBV24-1
TGTGCCAGCAGGGGGCGAGGTCTAGACGGCTACACCTTC	CASRGRGLDGYTF	-	TRBJ1-2	-	TRBV27
TGTGCCTGGAACCAAGGGGAATCAGGCTATGGCTACACCTTC	CAWNQGESGYGYTF	-	TRBJ1-2	-	TRBV30
TGTGCCAGCAGCGTCCGGGGTGAGGAGCCCCAGCATTTT	CASSVRGEEPQHF	once	TRBJ1-5	-	TRBV3-1/TRBV3-2
TGTGCCATCAGTGAGTCGGGACAGCCCTATGGCTACACCTTC	CAISESGQPYGYTF	-	TRBJ1-2	TRBD1	TRBV10-3
TGTGCCAGCAGTTTGGATCAGGGGCTAAGGACCGGGGAGCTGTTTTTT	CASSLDQGLRTGELFF	-	TRBJ2-2	-	TRBV6-5
TGTGCCAGTAGTATAAAGTATGCAGGGCCTACTCCCCGTTATGGCTACACCTTC	CASSIKYAGPTPRYGYTF	-	TRBJ1-2	-	TRBV19
TGTGCCAGCAGGGTCCAGCGGGGGGGTCTGTACGAGCAGTACTTC	CASRVQRGGLYEQYF	-	TRBJ2-7	TRBD2	TRBV27
TGTGCCAGTAGTTTAAACTACGAGCAGTACTTC	CASSLNYEQYF	-	TRBJ2-7	-	TRBV19
TGTGCCAGCAGTGAAAACAGTGACGTCCACAGACCCCAGCATTTT	CASSENSDVHRPQHF	-	TRBJ1-5	-	TRBV6-1
TGTGCCAGCAGCGTAAAAGCGGGGGGCTTCACAGATACGCAGTATTTT	CASSVKAGGFTDTQYF	-	TRBJ2-3	TRBD2	TRBV9
TGTGCCACCAGTGATTCTAGCGGGAGGAATGAGCAGTTCTTC	CATSDSSGRNEQFF	-	TRBJ2-1	TRBD2	TRBV24-1
TGTGCCAGCAGTGAAAGGAGTGGCTACACCTTC	CASSERSGYTF	-	TRBJ1-2	-	TRBV25-1
TGTGCCAGCAGCTTTGGACAGGGTCGGAACACCATATATTTT	CASSFGQGRNTIYF	-	TRBJ1-3	TRBD1	TRBV5-4
TGTGCCACGCGAGGCTCTGGGGCCAACGTCCTGACTTTC	CATRGSGANVLTF	-	TRBJ2-6	-	TRBV24-1
TGTGCCAGCAGCGAAACAGGGGACGAGCAGTACTTC	CASSETGDEQYF	-	TRBJ2-7	TRBD1	TRBV7-9
TGTGCCACCCGGGGGGGAGGCGGCACTGAAGCTTTCTTT	CATRGGGGTEAFF	-	TRBJ1-1	-	TRBV24-1
TGTGCCAGCAAGGCAGGGGGGATCTACGAGCAGTACTTC	CASKAGGIYEQYF	-	TRBJ2-7	-	TRBV6-5
TGTGCCAGCAGGGCAGGGGGATGGGCCTATGGCTACACCTTC	CASRAGGWAYGYTF	few	TRBJ1-2	TRBD1	TRBV5-4
TGTGCCATCAGTGAGCGGGGCGGGGGGCGCCCCTACAATGAGCAGTTCTTC	CAISERGGGRPYNEQFF	-	TRBJ2-1	TRBD2	TRBV10-3
TGTGTCAGCTGTAAGGGGGCCGGTGAAAAACTGTTTTTT	CVSCKGAGEKLFF	-	TRBJ1-4	TRBD1	TRBV7-9
TGTGCCAGCAGTTCGCAGGGGGCGCGGGTCAATGGCTACACCTTC	CASSSQGARVNGYTF	-	TRBJ1-2	TRBD1	TRBV5-6
TGTGCCAGCAGCAAAACAGGGAACTATGGCTACACCTTC	CASSKTGNYGYTF	once	TRBJ1-2	-	TRBV7-9
TGTGCCAGCAGTTTTAGTATTGCGGACAGCCGTAATCAGCCCCAGCATTTT	CASSFSIADSRNQPQHF	-	TRBJ1-5	-	TRBV6-2/TRBV6-3
TGTGCCAGCAGTCCTAGACAGGGCCGGCAGTACTTC	CASSPRQGRQYF	-	TRBJ2-7	TRBD1	TRBV27
TGTGCCAGCAGCTCCGGGGACTATGGCTACACCTTC	CASSSGDYGYTF	few	TRBJ1-2	-	TRBV6-5
TGTGCCAGCAGTCCATGGGGAGGGGGGACACACAATGAGCAGTTCTTC	CASSPWGGGTHNEQFF	-	TRBJ2-1	-	TRBV2
TGTGCCAGCAGCTTGGCCGACAGGGGCACTGAAGCTTTCTTT	CASSLADRGTEAFF	once	TRBJ1-1	TRBD1	TRBV5-6
TGTGCCACCAGTGAACGGGGAGGGACCTACAATGAGCAGTTCTTC	CATSERGGTYNEQFF	once	TRBJ2-1	TRBD2	TRBV24-1
TGTGCCAGTAGTCGTACAGGGGACACTGAAGCTTTCTTT	CASSRTGDTEAFF	-	TRBJ1-1	TRBD1	TRBV19
TGTGCCAGTAGTATAGTTGGAGGGTCGACCTATGGCTACACCTTC	CASSIVGGSTYGYTF	-	TRBJ1-2	-	TRBV19
TGTGCCAGCAGTTTATTCAGGGGAGACGAAGCTTTCTTT	CASSLFRGDEAFF	-	TRBJ1-1	-	TRBV12-3/TRBV12-4
TGTGCCAGCAGCAAAAGGCCTCGGGGACAGGGGCTCTATAGGGCTTTCTTT	CASSKRPRGQGLYRAFF	once	TRBJ1-1	-	TRBV21-1
TGCGCCAGCAGCCTACAAGAGACCCAGTACTTC	CASSLQETQYF	-	TRBJ2-5	-	TRBV5-1
TGTGCCAGCAGCCAAAGGACAGGGATGAACACCGGGGAGCTGTTTTTT	CASSQRTGMNTGELFF	-	TRBJ2-2	TRBD1	TRBV14
TGTGCCAGTAGTCGACAGGGAGGTAGAGATACGCAGTATTTT	CASSRQGGRDTQYF	-	TRBJ2-3	-	TRBV19
TGTGCCAGCCGCATAGGAGGGACTTCTCCCTACAATGAGCAGTTCTTC	CASRIGGTSPYNEQFF	-	TRBJ2-1	-	TRBV7-8
TGTGCCCCTCAGGGGGACAGGGCGAGGGTCACCGGGGAGCTGTTTTTT	CAPQGDRARVTGELFF	-	TRBJ2-2	TRBD1	TRBV3-1/TRBV3-2
TGTGCCACCTGGGGTCGGGGGTGGAACACTGAAGCTTTCTTT	CATWGRGWNTEAFF	-	TRBJ1-1	-	TRBV15
TGTGCCAGCAGCTTAGATGGCCCCTACGAGCAGTACTTC	CASSLDGPYEQYF	-	TRBJ2-7	-	TRBV11-2
TGTGCCAGTGGGATGGGGGGGACGACTGGAAACACCATATATTTT	CASGMGGTTGNTIYF	-	TRBJ1-3	-	TRBV19
TGTGCCAGTAGGTACAGGGGGCTGTATGTGAACACTGAAGCTTTCTTT	CASRYRGLYVNTEAFF	-	TRBJ1-1	TRBD1	TRBV19
TGTGCCAGCAGCTTAAAAGCGGGAATCAATGAGCAGTTCTTC	CASSLKAGINEQFF	-	TRBJ2-1	TRBD2	TRBV7-8
TGTGCCAGCTCACCAGGGCTGGGCGGCTACACCTTC	CASSPGLGGYTF	-	TRBJ1-2	-	TRBV18
TGTGCCAGCAGTCCAACCGGGACAGGGCTTGAAGCTTTCTTT	CASSPTGTGLEAFF	few	TRBJ1-1	TRBD1	TRBV6-5